A selection of T cell receptor beta chains follows, all from one sample in a study of vaccination and CD4 T cells after COVID-19. Their cognate antigens are unknown. TCRdb re-called the PCR reads with MiXCR, one entry per CDR3 protein. Of approximately 9,500 distinct CDR3 sequences in the sample, about 61% are singletons; the top ten hold 24%. The material sequenced was CD4+ T cells from blood, cultured in vitro. The receptor source for this set is a human donor who had recovered from COVID-19. Each CDR3 is given with its conserved first and last residue. A D gene is named only where the DNA matches it firmly. Not all rows give a size; the values are once, few, many and, for expanded clones, a class.

TRBJ2-7	.	TRBD1	TRBV30	TGTGCCTGGGGGACAGATACCTACGAGCAGTACTTC	CAWGTDTYEQYF
TRBJ2-1	.	.	TRBV7-9	TGTGCCAGCAGGCCCGGGACAAAGATCTACAATGAGCAGTTCTTC	CASRPGTKIYNEQFF
TRBJ2-4	.	.	TRBV7-9	TGTGCCAGCAGCAATTCCGGGACTCCGAACATTCAGTACTTC	CASSNSGTPNIQYF
TRBJ1-5	.	.	TRBV27	TGTGCCAGCCCCCCGACAGAGAGCAATCAGCCCCAGCATTTT	CASPPTESNQPQHF
TRBJ2-4	few	TRBD1	TRBV2	TGTGCCAGCAGTGAAGCAGACAGGGTCATTCAGTACTTC	CASSEADRVIQYF
TRBJ1-1	.	.	TRBV28	TGTGCCAGCAGCCGGTATTCGGCCAACACTGAAGCTTTCTTT	CASSRYSANTEAFF
TRBJ1-1	.	.	TRBV20-1	TGCAGTGCTAGAGATTTACAGAACACTGAAGCTTTCTTT	CSARDLQNTEAFF
TRBJ1-5	few	.	TRBV7-9	TGTGCCAGCAGCCGGGACAGCAATCAGCCCCAGCATTTT	CASSRDSNQPQHF
TRBJ2-5	.	TRBD2	TRBV6-1	TGTGCCAGCCAAACTAGCGGAGGAGAGACCCAGTACTTC	CASQTSGGETQYF
TRBJ1-5	.	TRBD1	TRBV7-2	TGTGCCAGCAGCTATGGGTCAGGGGGTGGTTACAATCAGCCCCAGCATTTT	CASSYGSGGGYNQPQHF
TRBJ1-1	few	.	TRBV27	TGTGCCAGCAGTTTATTTGGAAACACTGAAGCTTTCTTT	CASSLFGNTEAFF
TRBJ2-7	.	TRBD2	TRBV20-1	TGCAGTGCTAGACGAGGGACTAGCGGGAGGTACTACGAGCAGTACTTC	CSARRGTSGRYYEQYF
TRBJ2-1	.	TRBD2	TRBV6-4	TGTGCCAGCAGTGACTCGACTAGCGGGAGCAATGAGCAGTTCTTC	CASSDSTSGSNEQFF
TRBJ2-3	.	TRBD2	TRBV20-1	TGCAGTGCTAGAGATTTTGCGGGAGGGTCAACGCAGTATTTT	CSARDFAGGSTQYF
TRBJ2-3	.	TRBD1	TRBV5-4	TGTGCCAGCAGCTTCCCCTCAGGACAGGGGGCTGCAGATACGCAGTATTTT	CASSFPSGQGAADTQYF
TRBJ1-5	few	.	TRBV7-6	TGTGCCAGCAGCTTAGCGGGGACCGGGCAGCCCCAGCATTTT	CASSLAGTGQPQHF
TRBJ1-1	once	TRBD1	TRBV10-3	TGTGCCATCATGGGGCCAGGGGGGACTGAAGCTTTCTTT	CAIMGPGGTEAFF
TRBJ2-7	.	TRBD2	TRBV20-1	TGCAGTGCTATAAAAGGACTAGCGGGGAGCTACGAGCAGTACTTC	CSAIKGLAGSYEQYF
TRBJ2-5	few	.	TRBV7-8	TGTGCCAGCAGCTTAGGTGGGGATTTGGAGACCCAGTACTTC	CASSLGGDLETQYF
TRBJ1-3	.	.	TRBV2	TGTGCCAGCGGGGTGGGCTCCGGAAACACCATATATTTT	CASGVGSGNTIYF
TRBJ2-2	.	.	TRBV2	TGTGCCAGCGGGGCATTACTAGGGGGTTCCGGGGAGCTGTTTTTT	CASGALLGGSGELFF
TRBJ2-1	once	.	TRBV19	TGTGCCAGTAGTGCCGGGACAGGGAGTCCAAGCGGGAGAAGTGTCGATGAGCAGTTCTTC	CASSAGTGSPSGRSVDEQFF
TRBJ2-7	.	TRBD2	TRBV7-6	TGTGCCAGCAGCACATTAGCGGGAGGGTCATACGAGCAGTACTTC	CASSTLAGGSYEQYF
TRBJ2-5	.	TRBD1	TRBV9	TGTGCCAGCAGCCGGACAGGCTACCAAGAGACCCAGTACTTC	CASSRTGYQETQYF
TRBJ2-3	once	.	TRBV19	TGTGCCAGTAGTATTAGCGGCACAGATACGCAGTATTTT	CASSISGTDTQYF
TRBJ2-7	.	.	TRBV20-1	TGCAGCAAGGGACGCCTGAAGGGCTACGAGCAGTACTTC	CSKGRLKGYEQYF
TRBJ1-4	.	.	TRBV30	TGTGCCTGGAGTGTACTCAGGGGAGGCGAAAAACTGTTTTTT	CAWSVLRGGEKLFF
TRBJ2-3	.	TRBD2	TRBV10-3	TGTGCCATCAGTGACCCCCTAGCGGGAGGTCGCACAGATACGCAGTATTTT	CAISDPLAGGRTDTQYF
TRBJ2-2	.	.	TRBV7-9	TGTGCCAGCAGCCAACGACCAGCGAACACCGGGGAGCTGTTTTTT	CASSQRPANTGELFF
TRBJ2-3	.	.	TRBV6-1	TGTGCCAGCAGGAGTCTCACAGATACGCAGTATTTT	CASRSLTDTQYF
TRBJ2-1	.	TRBD2	TRBV7-9	TGTGCCAGCAGCAGTCTAGCGGGTTACAATGAGCAGTTCTTC	CASSSLAGYNEQFF
TRBJ1-4	.	TRBD1	TRBV7-9	TGTGCCAGCAGCTCCGGGACAGCCCGCGAACTGTTTTTT	CASSSGTARELFF
TRBJ2-7	once	.	TRBV2	TGTGCCAGTCGTGAGGGGCAGGGGGGGGCCTACGAGCAGTACTTC	CASREGQGGAYEQYF
TRBJ1-2	.	.	TRBV2	TGTGCCAGCAGTGTGGGGGGGCAGGATGGCTACACCTTC	CASSVGGQDGYTF
TRBJ1-5	.	TRBD1	TRBV20-1	TGCAGTGCCACCAGGACAGGGGGCAATCAGCCCCAGCATTTT	CSATRTGGNQPQHF
TRBJ1-4	.	TRBD1	TRBV6-5	TGTGCCAGAAGATACCGGGACAGAAATGAAAAACTGTTTTTT	CARRYRDRNEKLFF
TRBJ2-3	once	TRBD2	TRBV20-1	TGCAGTGCCATAGCGGGAGGGCCAGATACGCAGTATTTT	CSAIAGGPDTQYF
TRBJ2-2	.	TRBD1	TRBV10-3	TGTGCCATCAGACCTTCGGACAGGGAAAACACCGGGGAGCTGTTTTTT	CAIRPSDRENTGELFF
TRBJ2-5	few	.	TRBV28	TGTGCCAGCAGTTTAGCGTCGGTAGAGACCCAGTACTTC	CASSLASVETQYF
TRBJ2-1	.	TRBD2	TRBV7-8	TGTGCCAGCAGCCTGGGGGGGGCTAGCGGGAGTTATGAGCAGTTCTTC	CASSLGGASGSYEQFF
TRBJ1-1	.	.	TRBV30	TGTGCCTGGAGTAAGATGGCGGGCACTGAAGCTTTCTTT	CAWSKMAGTEAFF
TRBJ1-5	.	.	TRBV9	TGTGCCAGCAGCGTGGATTACGATCAGCCCCAGCATTTT	CASSVDYDQPQHF
TRBJ1-1	.	.	TRBV15	TGTGCCACCAGCAGTGGCTGGGGTCGGGCTGGGACTGAAGCTTTCTTT	CATSSGWGRAGTEAFF
TRBJ1-1	.	TRBD1	TRBV15	TGTGCCACCAGCAGAGATCGGGACAGCCCTCTTGAAGCTTTCTTT	CATSRDRDSPLEAFF
TRBJ1-2	.	.	TRBV12-3/TRBV12-4	TGTGCCAGCAGTTCGGGGGACTATGGCTACACCTTC	CASSSGDYGYTF
TRBJ2-3	few	TRBD2	TRBV7-2	TGTGCCAGCAGCTCACTAGCGGGAGGGTTTGTAGATACGCAGTATTTT	CASSSLAGGFVDTQYF
TRBJ2-3	.	TRBD2	TRBV7-3	TGTGCCAGCAGCTTAACAGCGGGAGAGACGCAGTATTTT	CASSLTAGETQYF
TRBJ2-5	once	TRBD2	TRBV20-1	TGCAGTGCTAGGAGGGCTAGCGGGAGAGAGACCCAGTACTTC	CSARRASGRETQYF
TRBJ1-5	few	TRBD1	TRBV20-1	TGCAGTGCCTCACCCCCAGGGGGCGCGGGGCCCCAGCATTTT	CSASPPGGAGPQHF
TRBJ1-6	.	.	TRBV7-8	TGTGCCAGCAGCCAACCGGAGACCTATAATTCACCCCTCCACTTT	CASSQPETYNSPLHF
TRBJ1-2	.	.	TRBV28	TGTGCCATCAAGACACAGGGCCCTATTAACTATGGCTACACCTTC	CAIKTQGPINYGYTF
TRBJ2-5	few	TRBD2	TRBV2	TGTGCCAGCAGTGGGGTTAGCGGGAGAGGAGAGACCCAGTACTTC	CASSGVSGRGETQYF